This note documents a single T cell receptor (beta chain) sequence. Antigen: not known. Naive CD8 cells, CD45RO-negative and positively selected for CCR7, excluded terminally differentiated effector memory CD45RA+ cells. Donors included only healthy HIV-negative adults lacking recent acute infections or vaccinations. This sample stems from a study of shared clonotypes between healthy human individuals. The method was immunoSEQ multiplex PCR; TCRdb's version includes in-frame clones alone and lacks a portion of them. The table shows millions of clones, with roughly 95% occurring only once. Overall study results and limits: Sampling covered nothing but blood. Tissue TCR repertoires likely differ from those found in blood.

The clonotype comes from a man between 18 and 29 years old in good health. The sample consisted of naive CD8+ T cells sorted from blood.

CDR3 amino acids: CASSWGEVWYEQYF. CDR3 DNA sequence: TGTGCCAGCAGTTGGGGGGAGGTGTGGTACGAGCAGTACTTC. The J gene is TRBJ2-7, the V gene TRBV28, with TRBD2 as a possible D gene (6 bases). Germline CDR1 is MDHEN and CDR2 is SYDVKM. V was clipped by 4 bases and J by 4 bases, with 14 bases between them. The CDR3 length is 14 residues.